Reported below is one T cell receptor (beta chain). The antigen remains undetermined. This sample is drawn from a study of T cell responses to AZD1222 COVID-19 vaccine. TCRdb keeps only in-frame clones here, not all; method: immunoSEQ multiplex PCR. The sample shows 110,000 to 150,000 clones, approximately 90% of them seen only once. Study conclusions and caveats: At 160-218 and 743-854, vaccine-associated CD4 TCRs were dominant, and they spanned spike. Rises in breadth and depth of Spike-specific TCRs came after two AZD1222 doses. Targets within unmutated variant regions were reportedly found for nearly half of spike-specific TCRs.

CDR3 size: 16 residues. The germline V and J ends were trimmed by 5 bases and 2 bases, with 18 bases remaining between them. Germline values: CDR1 SGHVS, CDR2 FNYEAQ. V gene TRBV7-6 combines with J gene TRBJ1-1; D unresolved. This sample comprised peripheral blood, obtained on day 0 of AZD1222 vaccination. This clonotype was obtained from an adult in good health. The CDR3 loop is CASSPRTANLNTEAFF. Written as DNA, the CDR3 is TGTGCCAGCAGCCCCCGGACGGCGAACCTCAACACTGAAGCTTTCTTT.